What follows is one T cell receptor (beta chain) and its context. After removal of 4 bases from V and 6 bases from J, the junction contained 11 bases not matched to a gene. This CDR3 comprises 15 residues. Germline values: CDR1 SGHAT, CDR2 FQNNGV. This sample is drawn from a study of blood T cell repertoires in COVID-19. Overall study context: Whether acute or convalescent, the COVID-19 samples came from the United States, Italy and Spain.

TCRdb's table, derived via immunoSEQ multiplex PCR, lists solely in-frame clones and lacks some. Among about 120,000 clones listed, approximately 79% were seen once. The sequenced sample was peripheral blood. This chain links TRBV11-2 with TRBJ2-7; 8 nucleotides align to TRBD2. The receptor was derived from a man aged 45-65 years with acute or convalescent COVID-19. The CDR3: CASSSQIAGGLEQYF. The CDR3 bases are TGTGCCAGCAGCTCTCAAATCGCGGGAGGCCTCGAGCAGTACTTC.